These 30 T cell receptor beta chains were all obtained from the same sample, sequenced in a study of blood T cell repertoires in COVID-19. The assay was immunoSEQ multiplex PCR, and TCRdb's table has in-frame clones only and misses some. The sample lists approximately 220,000 clones, roughly four fifths seen once, with about 3% in the top ten. Sequenced input: peripheral blood. These receptors were obtained from a woman under 40 who had recovered from COVID-19.

This sequence joins TRBV5-1 and TRBJ2-5; 8 nucleotides agree with TRBD2. The V and J ends lost 4 bases and 4 bases, in that order; junction bases with no gene match: 15. The CDR3 length is 17 residues. Germline CDR1 SGHRS, CDR2 YFSETQ. The CDR3 protein is CASSPTPSGSGGETQYF. In nucleotides, the CDR3 is TGCGCCAGCAGCCCCACCCCCAGCGGGAGCGGGGGAGAGACCCAGTACTTC.

The chain uses TRBV5-4 and TRBJ2-2; TRBD1 is a possible D gene (6 bases). V lost 0 bases and J 1 base, leaving 13 bases between the germline ends. CDR3 size: 17 residues. The germline gives CDR1 SGHNT, CDR2 YYREEE (reference sequence). This CDR3 reads CASSLGSGRGNTGELFF. The CDR3 nucleotides are TGTGCCAGCAGCTTGGGTTCGGGCAGGGGGAACACCGGGGAGCTGTTTTTT.

This chain links TRBV5-5 with TRBJ1-4; the D gene is possibly TRBD1 (5 bases). CDR1 and CDR2 (germline): SGHKS, YYEKEE (reference sequence). V shed 5 bases and J shed 4 bases, with 18 bases lying between them. This CDR3 has 16 amino acids. CDR3 DNA sequence: TGTGCCAGCAGGGAGAGGATCAGGGCCCTTAATGAAAAACTGTTTTTT. It is translated as CASRERIRALNEKLFF.

V is TRBV5-1 and J is TRBJ2-5, with 11 bases aligning to TRBD1. J was trimmed by 4 bases and V by 4 bases; bases with no gene match: 9. Germline V CDR1 and CDR2: SGHRS, YFSETQ. The CDR3 is made up of 16 amino acids. CDR3 DNA: TGCGCCAGCAGCCCCGGGGACAGGGGGACACGAGAGACCCAGTACTTC. It is translated as CASSPGDRGTRETQYF.

This chain connects TRBV5-5 to TRBJ2-3; D not resolved. The germline V gene has CDR1 SGHKS and CDR2 YYEKEE (reference sequence). Trimming left V 4 bases short and J 3 bases short, with 6 bases between. The CDR3 has 12 residues. This CDR3 reads CASSRGTDTQYF. Written as DNA, the CDR3 is TGTGCCAGCAGCAGAGGAACAGATACGCAGTATTTT.

This chain links TRBV6-4 with TRBJ2-1, with 10 bases that match TRBD2. The germline gives CDR1 MRHNA, CDR2 SNTAGT. This CDR3 contains 15 residues. With 8 bases clipped from V and 7 bases from J, the junction kept 11 bases outside the gene matches. In DNA form, the CDR3 reads TGTGCCAGCGCCCCCAAACTAGCGGGAAGAAATGAGCAGTTCTTC. It yields the protein CASAPKLAGRNEQFF.

J is TRBJ2-5 and V is TRBV7-3, with 8 bases fitting TRBD2. V shed 5 bases, J shed 5 bases, and the junction held 4 bases outside the gene matches. Germline V gene lookup returns CDR1 SGHTA and CDR2 FQGTGA. The CDR3 spans 13 residues. CDR3: CASSRGGPETQYF. CDR3 sequence (DNA): TGTGCCAGCAGCCGGGGGGGGCCCGAGACCCAGTACTTC.

The chain is built from TRBV6-5 and TRBJ1-4, with D possibly being TRBD1 (5 bases). The CDR3 sequence is 14 residues long. Germline assignment: CDR1 MNHEY and CDR2 SVGAGI. V lost 6 bases and J 6 bases, leaving 14 bases between the germline ends. This chain's CDR3 is CASRVREGYEKLFF. Written as DNA, the CDR3 is TGTGCCAGCAGGGTCAGGGAAGGGTATGAAAAACTGTTTTTT.

The gene calls are TRBV28 and TRBJ1-6; D perhaps matches TRBD1 (6 bases). This CDR3 has 14 residues. With 5 bases removed from V and 4 bases from J, the gap between germline ends came to 9 bases. From germline, CDR1 is MDHEN and CDR2 SYDVKM. CDR3 region: CASSLTGYNSPLHF. The DNA of the CDR3 is TGTGCCAGCAGTCTTACAGGGTATAATTCACCCCTCCACTTT.

The V and J genes are TRBV7-9 and TRBJ1-4; D gene ambiguous. The V end was cut by 7 bases, the J end by 9 bases, with 21 bases between. CDR1 is SEHNR and CDR2 is FQNEAQ in the germline V gene (reference sequence). The length of the CDR3 is 15 residues. The CDR3 DNA is TGTGCCAGCATCCAAGGAAGCAGCGCAATGAAAAAACTGTTTTTT. This codes for CASIQGSSAMKKLFF.

The gene calls are TRBV15 and TRBJ1-6; 8 nucleotides line up with TRBD1. V was pared by 11 bases and J by 7 bases, with 10 bases of the junction left unmatched. The CDR3 runs to 14 residues. The germline V gene has CDR1 LNHNV and CDR2 YYDKDF (reference sequence). The CDR3 coding sequence is TGTGCCGTATTCGGACAGGGTAAGAATTCACCCCTCCACTTT. This sequence encodes CAVFGQGKNSPLHF.

This clone was seen only a few times. The CDR3 loop reads CASSPDRGTGSPLHF. CDR3 sequence (DNA): TGTGCCAGCAGTCCGGACAGGGGGACTGGTTCACCCCTCCACTTT. The chain uses TRBV28 and TRBJ1-6, with TRBD1 matching 10 bases. The CDR3 has 15 amino acids. Germline V gene lookup returns CDR1 MDHEN and CDR2 SYDVKM. Trimming removed 5 bases from V and 9 bases from J; junction bases left unmatched: 7. The full variable domain, in which reference TRBV28 and TRBJ1-6 provide the parts outside the CDR3, is DVKVTQSSRYLVKRTGEKVFLECVQDMDHENMFWYRQDPGLGLRLIYFSYDVKMKEKGDIPEGYSVSREKKERFSLILESASTNQTSMYLCASSPDRGTGSPLHFGNGTRLTVT.

CDR3 DNA: TGTGCCAGCAGCTTAGCGTGGTTGGCGGCCGAGCAGTACTTC. Protein sequence: CASSLAWLAAEQYF. The chain combines TRBV13 with TRBJ2-7; D unclear. V lost 1 base and J lost 6, with 13 bases in between. Germline V gives CDR1 PRHDT, CDR2 FYEKMQ (reference sequence). CDR3 size: 14 residues.

The gene calls are TRBV4-1 and TRBJ2-7; no clear D gene. The CDR3 has 14 residues. Germline-derived CDR1 and CDR2 are MGHRA and YSYEKL. V shed 6 bases and J shed 4 bases, with 16 bases lying between them. CDR3 region: CASRTTPEHYEQYF. The CDR3 region has the DNA TGCGCCAGCAGAACTACACCCGAACATTACGAGCAGTACTTC.

The chain employs TRBV10-2 and TRBJ2-4; D gene ambiguous. Germline CDR1 is WSHSY and CDR2 is SAAADI. Trimming shortened V by 0 bases and J by 0 bases, and 12 bases separated the two germline ends. The CDR3 contains 17 residues. CDR3 amino acids: CASSESPISLAKNIQYF. The CDR3 DNA is TGCGCCAGCAGTGAGTCTCCGATAAGCCTAGCCAAAAACATTCAGTACTTC.

The chain combines TRBV19 with TRBJ2-1, with 9 bases matching TRBD2. The junction had 4 bases not matched to a gene; V was cut back by 4 bases and J by 9 bases. The CDR3 has 13 amino acids. Germline V lookup: CDR1 LNHDA, CDR2 SQIVND (reference sequence). The CDR3 loop reads CASSSGRAGEQFF. The CDR3 DNA sequence: TGTGCCAGTAGTAGCGGGAGGGCCGGTGAGCAGTTCTTC.

The rearrangement links TRBV5-1 to TRBJ2-7, with 11 bases that match TRBD2. The germline gives CDR1 SGHRS, CDR2 YFSETQ. The junction had 2 bases not matched to a gene; V was cut back by 2 bases and J by 1 base. This CDR3 region has 15 residues. This CDR3 is CASSLGTSGSYEQYF. The CDR3 DNA reads as TGCGCCAGCAGCTTAGGGACTAGCGGTTCCTACGAGCAGTACTTC.

Comments on this clone: The junction departs from germline at one end; a sequencing error may be responsible. This sequence joins TRBV12-3 or TRBV12-4 and TRBJ2-7, with TRBD1 as a possible D gene (6 bases). The CDR3 consists of 11 residues. CDR3 residues: CASSARDTTSF. CDR3 nucleotide sequence: TGTGCCAGCAGTGCTCGGGACACCACCTCCTTC.

V and J are TRBV5-1 and TRBJ2-1, with TRBD1 identical over 10 bases. The trim removed 4 bases at V and 10 bases at J, leaving 14 bases unmatched. Germline assignment: CDR1 SGHRS and CDR2 YFSETQ. This CDR3 comprises 16 residues. Here the CDR3 reads CASSVGGTGVGGEQFF. Written as DNA, the CDR3 is TGCGCCAGCAGCGTAGGAGGGACAGGGGTAGGAGGGGAGCAGTTCTTC.

The rearrangement links TRBV5-4 to TRBJ2-7; weak D call: TRBD1 (8 bases). This CDR3 is built from 16 residues. Germline V gene data show CDR1 as SGHNT and CDR2 as YYREEE (reference sequence). The germline V and J ends were trimmed by 4 bases and 0 bases, with 17 bases remaining between them. In nucleotides, the CDR3 is TGTGCCAGCAGCGGGAGGGGACAGGCCAGCTCCTACGAGCAGTACTTC. Its protein product is CASSGRGQASSYEQYF.

The rearrangement joins TRBV28 to TRBJ2-1; 10 bases are a match to TRBD2. This CDR3 has 14 residues. Germline CDR1 reads MDHEN; CDR2 reads SYDVKM. With 6 bases clipped from V and 5 bases from J, the junction kept 4 bases outside the gene matches. The CDR3 is CASSPSGRDNEQFF. CDR3 nucleotides: TGTGCCAGCAGCCCTAGCGGGAGAGACAATGAGCAGTTCTTC.

This chain joins TRBV4-1 and TRBJ2-4, with 7 bases lining up with TRBD1. There are 16 residues in the CDR3. V was clipped by 1 base and J by 0 bases; unmatched bases: 3. CDR1 MGHRA and CDR2 YSYEKL come from the germline V gene. CDR3: CASSQVGGQAKNIQYF. The CDR3 nucleotides are TGCGCCAGCAGCCAAGTAGGGGGCCAAGCCAAAAACATTCAGTACTTC.

This sequence joins TRBV10-2 and TRBJ2-5; 9 nucleotides agree with TRBD1. Germline loops: CDR1 WSHSY, CDR2 SAAADI. The J segment lost 4 bases and the V segment lost 8 bases, leaving 11 bases of the junction unmatched. The CDR3 extends over 15 amino acids. CDR3 loop: CASGNTGGAGETQYF. CDR3 coding DNA: TGCGCCAGCGGAAATACAGGGGGCGCGGGAGAGACCCAGTACTTC.

This rearrangement joins TRBV7-6 to TRBJ2-7, with 10 positions matching TRBD2. V lost 5 bases, J lost 5 bases, and 12 bases stayed unmatched. From germline, CDR1 is SGHVS and CDR2 FNYEAQ. This CDR3 comprises 16 residues. CDR3 nucleotide sequence: TGTGCCAGCAGCGGGGACATAGGGCTAGCGGGAGACGAGCAGTACTTC. As protein: CASSGDIGLAGDEQYF.

The chain recombines TRBV4-1 with TRBJ2-3, with D unclear. Germline assignment: CDR1 MGHRA and CDR2 YSYEKL. Trimming left V 2 bases short and J 3 bases short, with 6 bases between. There are 13 residues in the CDR3. The CDR3 bases are TGCGCCAGCAGCCAACCCGGGACAGATACGCAGTATTTT. It is translated as CASSQPGTDTQYF.

Here the CDR3 DNA reads TGTGCCAGCAGCTCACTAGCGGGAAGGTACAATGAGCAGTTCTTC. It specifies CASSSLAGRYNEQFF. V is TRBV27 and J is TRBJ2-1, with TRBD2 matching over 10 bases. There are 15 residues in the CDR3. Trimming cost V 6 bases and J 4 bases; bases outside gene matches: 6. Germline values: CDR1 MNHEY, CDR2 SMNVEV (reference sequence).

This clone appeared a single time. The V call is TRBV14, the J call TRBJ2-1, with D possibly TRBD2 on 6 matching bases. The length of the CDR3 is 17 residues. Trimming stripped 2 bases from V and 3 bases from J, with 17 bases between. Germline-derived CDR1 and CDR2 are SGHDN and FVKESK. CDR3 amino acids: CASSQINALANYNEQFF. The CDR3 DNA is TGTGCCAGCAGCCAAATAAATGCCCTAGCGAACTACAATGAGCAGTTCTTC.

This clone has more than one count but fewer than ten. The chain recombines TRBV5-1 with TRBJ2-7; D is uncertain. The CDR3 is made up of 15 amino acids. Trimming stripped 0 bases from V and 3 bases from J, with 13 bases between. The germline gives CDR1 SGHRS, CDR2 YFSETQ. The CDR3, as DNA: TGCGCCAGCAGCTTGGAGGCGGATCCTCACTACGAGCAGTACTTC. Amino acid sequence: CASSLEADPHYEQYF.

This chain joins TRBV4-1 and TRBJ2-6; 10 bases match TRBD1. Germline CDR1 is MGHRA and CDR2 is YSYEKL. V lost 4 bases to trimming and J lost 2 bases; unmatched junction nucleotides: 2. The CDR3 length is 16 residues. This CDR3 is CASSRDRGAGANVLTF. The CDR3, as DNA: TGCGCCAGCAGCCGGGACAGGGGTGCTGGGGCCAACGTCCTGACTTTC.

The chain has TRBV30 and TRBJ2-5, with a possible D match to TRBD2 (6 bases). V lost 2 bases and J 5 bases, leaving 27 bases between the germline ends. This CDR3 region has 18 residues. CDR1 is GTSNPN, CDR2 SVGIG, per germline (reference sequence). This CDR3 reads CAWSSWGISGGHRETQYF. The DNA for the CDR3 is TGTGCCTGGAGTTCCTGGGGGATTAGCGGAGGACATCGGGAGACCCAGTACTTC.